Following are 25 T cell receptor beta chains from one sample sequenced in a study of T cell responses to AZD1222 COVID-19 vaccine. The table came from immunoSEQ multiplex PCR; TCRdb's copy has only in-frame clones and leaves some out. The profile shows about 150,000 clones, approximately 92% of them singletons. Here the sequenced sample was peripheral blood, taken 28 days after the second AZD1222 dose. The origin of the receptors is an adult who received the AZD1222 COVID-19 vaccine.

This clone occurred once. V and J are TRBV19 and TRBJ2-7; D perhaps matches TRBD2 (5 bases). The germline V and J ends were trimmed by 7 bases and 3 bases, with 7 bases remaining between them. The CDR3 has 11 residues. The germline gives CDR1 LNHDA, CDR2 SQIVND (reference sequence). Written as DNA, the CDR3 is TGTGCCAGTACGGGGAGCTACGAGCAGTACTTC. Protein sequence: CASTGSYEQYF. The complete variable domain, with remaining parts taken from reference TRBV19 and TRBJ2-7, reads DGGITQSPKYLFRKEGQNVTLSCEQNLNHDAMYWYRQDPGQGLRLIYYSQIVNDFQKGDIAEGYSVSREKKESFPLTVTSAQKNPTAFYLCASTGSYEQYFGPGTRLTVT.

The V and J genes are TRBV29-1 and TRBJ2-7, with no clear D. Trimming stripped 4 bases from V and 5 bases from J, with 15 bases between. The CDR3 spans 13 residues. The V gene's germline CDR1 is SQVTM and CDR2 ANQGSEA. This chain's CDR3 is CSVAQGHSNEQYF. CDR3 bases: TGCAGCGTTGCTCAAGGCCATAGCAACGAGCAGTACTTC.

The gene calls are TRBV24-1 and TRBJ2-7; D not certain. V was trimmed by 4 bases and J by 6 bases, leaving 9 bases between them. This CDR3 comprises 12 residues. Per the germline V gene, CDR1 is KGHDR and CDR2 is SFDVKD. CDR3 nucleotides: TGTGCCACCAGTGAAAAGGGTGGCGAGCAGTACTTC. It is translated as CATSEKGGEQYF.

V gene TRBV28 combines with J gene TRBJ2-3, with D possibly TRBD1 on 6 matching bases. Germline-derived CDR1 and CDR2 are MDHEN and SYDVKM. The CDR3 is 15 residues long. The V end was cut by 4 bases, the J end by 5 bases, with 16 bases between. The CDR3 DNA reads TGTGCCAGCAGTTCCCCAACGACGACAGGAGATACGCAGTATTTT. This gives the protein CASSSPTTTGDTQYF.

The chain uses TRBV14 and TRBJ2-2; 10 nucleotides match TRBD2. CDR1 and CDR2 from the germline V gene are SGHDN and FVKESK. V lost 5 bases, J lost 6 bases, and 9 bases stayed unmatched. This CDR3 has 16 residues. The CDR3 region is CASSTLAGDIAGELFF. CDR3 DNA: TGTGCCAGCAGCACTCTAGCGGGAGATATTGCCGGGGAGCTGTTTTTT.

This chain joins TRBV7-6 and TRBJ1-2; D possibly corresponds to TRBD1 (5 bases). The CDR3 spans 16 residues. Germline CDR1 is SGHVS and CDR2 is FNYEAQ. Trimming shortened V by 6 bases and J by 8 bases, and 25 bases separated the two germline ends. CDR3 sequence reads: CASRVLGAGRDGGYTF. The CDR3 nucleotides are TGTGCCAGCAGGGTCCTTGGAGCGGGCAGGGACGGAGGCTACACCTTC.

This chain uses TRBV6-2 or TRBV6-3 with TRBJ1-2; weak D call: TRBD1 (5 bases). Germline values: CDR1 MNHEY, CDR2 SVGEGT. The CDR3 has 16 residues. V lost 0 bases, J lost 3 bases, and 14 bases lay in between. CDR3 amino acids: CASSYSRQGMDYGYTF. DNA of the CDR3: TGTGCCAGCAGTTACTCGAGGCAGGGTATGGACTATGGCTACACCTTC.

The V call is TRBV7-3, the J call TRBJ2-7, with D hard to call. The V gene's germline CDR1 is SGHTA and CDR2 FQGTGA. V lost 7 bases, J lost 2 bases, and 15 bases lay in between. This CDR3 contains 14 residues. The DNA for the CDR3 is TGTGCCAGCACCCCTGCGGTGGGTGCCTACGAGCAGTACTTC. It yields the protein CASTPAVGAYEQYF.

The chain uses TRBV28 and TRBJ1-5, with a weak D call TRBD1 (5 bases). Germline V gene data show CDR1 as MDHEN and CDR2 as SYDVKM. Between the trimmed V and J ends, which lost 5 bases and 3 bases, there was a span of 17 bases. The length of the CDR3 is 16 residues. The CDR3 loop reads CASSIRWGRANQPQHF. CDR3 nucleotide sequence: TGTGCCAGCAGTATCCGGTGGGGGAGGGCCAATCAGCCCCAGCATTTT.

The chain uses TRBV2 and TRBJ2-7; the D call may be TRBD1 or TRBD2 (5 bases each). V shed 10 bases and J shed 3 bases, with 10 bases lying between them. The CDR3 contains 11 residues. Germline V gene data show CDR1 as SNHLY and CDR2 as FYNNEI. CDR3 loop: CAIGGGYEQYF. DNA for the CDR3: TGTGCCATCGGTGGGGGCTACGAGCAGTACTTC.

The rearrangement joins TRBV14 to TRBJ2-7, with unresolved D. Trimming cost V 4 bases and J 3 bases, with 4 bases left between them. Germline V gene lookup returns CDR1 SGHDN and CDR2 FVKESK. This CDR3 region has 11 residues. This CDR3 reads CASSLNYEQYF. The DNA for the CDR3 is TGTGCCAGCAGCCTCAACTACGAGCAGTACTTC.

V usage is TRBV27 and J usage is TRBJ2-1, with D unclear. V was cut by 5 bases and J by 6 bases, with 17 bases left in between. Germline CDR1 reads MNHEY; CDR2 reads SMNVEV (reference sequence). This CDR3 contains 15 residues. This CDR3 is CASSPGPSLSNEQFF. In nucleotides, the CDR3 is TGTGCCAGCAGTCCGGGCCCCTCCCTTTCCAATGAGCAGTTCTTC.

The CDR3 here is CASSQEGFGGDEQFF. The CDR3 DNA follows: TGTGCCAGCAGCCAAGAGGGATTTGGAGGAGATGAGCAGTTCTTC. J is TRBJ2-1 and V is TRBV3-1 (or the pseudogene TRBV3-2); possible D gene TRBD2, 5 bases. CDR1 is LGHDT, CDR2 YNNKEL, per germline (reference sequence). The CDR3 extends over 15 amino acids. V lost 0 bases to trimming and J lost 8 bases, with 14 bases between them.

The gene calls are TRBV2 and TRBJ2-2, with 8 nucleotides matching TRBD1. This CDR3 is built from 14 residues. The J segment lost 1 base and the V segment lost 7 bases, leaving 2 bases of the junction unmatched. Germline V lookup: CDR1 SNHLY, CDR2 FYNNEI. CDR3: CASKGQGNTGELFF. The CDR3 DNA reads as TGTGCCAGCAAAGGACAGGGGAACACCGGGGAGCTGTTTTTT.

This chain uses TRBV18 with TRBJ2-1, with D tentatively TRBD2 (6 bases). The V and J ends lost 1 base and 1 base respectively, with 8 bases between them. CDR1 is KGHSH, CDR2 LQKENI, per germline. The CDR3 is 15 residues long. In DNA, the CDR3 is TGTGCCAGCTCACCACGGGAGGTTTCCTACAATGAGCAGTTCTTC. Amino acids: CASSPREVSYNEQFF.

This clone appeared once. The chain combines TRBV24-1 with TRBJ1-5, with 7 bases fitting TRBD1. The germline V gene encodes CDR1 KGHDR and CDR2 SFDVKD. The ends lost 2 bases at V and 2 bases at J; junction bases unmatched: 5. CDR3 length equals 16 residues. CDR3 DNA sequence: TGTGCCACCAGTGATTCAGGGGGGCCCGGCAATCAGCCCCAGCATTTT. Protein sequence: CATSDSGGPGNQPQHF.

The chain employs TRBV14 and TRBJ1-6; D possibly corresponds to TRBD1 (5 bases). Trimming removed 3 bases from V and 11 bases from J, with 14 bases in between. Germline CDR1 reads SGHDN; CDR2 reads FVKESK. The length of the CDR3 is 14 residues. Written as DNA, the CDR3 is TGTGCCAGCAGCCATGGACCTGCGGGGGCACCCCTCCACTTT. It is translated as CASSHGPAGAPLHF.

The J gene is TRBJ1-1, the V gene TRBV19, with 7 nucleotides matching TRBD1. Germline-derived CDR1 and CDR2 are LNHDA and SQIVND (reference sequence). Trimming took 6 bases from V and 1 from J; bases not matched to a gene: 8. CDR3 length: 15 residues. The DNA of the CDR3 is TGTGCCAGTAGACCCCGACAGGGACGGAACACTGAAGCTTTCTTT. Translated: CASRPRQGRNTEAFF.

CDR3 sequence: CASSSYFRRTEDYGYTF. The CDR3, as DNA: TGTGCCAGCAGCTCGTACTTTAGACGGACAGAGGACTATGGCTACACCTTC. The rearrangement joins TRBV5-8 to TRBJ1-2; D possibly corresponds to TRBD1 (6 bases). The germline V gene encodes CDR1 SGHTS and CDR2 YDEGEE. The CDR3 is made up of 17 amino acids. V was trimmed by 3 bases and J by 3 bases, leaving 21 bases between them.

The J gene is TRBJ2-3, the V gene TRBV11-2; maybe TRBD1 (6 bases). The V gene's germline CDR1 is SGHAT and CDR2 FQNNGV. Trimming stripped 5 bases from V and 0 bases from J, with 9 bases between. This CDR3 is 14 amino acids long. CDR3 bases: TGTGCCAGCAGCCCCGGACAGAGCACAGATACGCAGTATTTT. Translated: CASSPGQSTDTQYF.

The chain is built from TRBV30 and TRBJ1-5; D is uncertain. Trimming pared 2 bases from V and 6 bases from J, leaving 14 bases between. The germline CDR1 and CDR2 sequences are GTSNPN and SVGIG (reference sequence). The CDR3 has 14 residues. For the CDR3, the DNA is TGTGCCTGGAGTACCTCCTCGGGGAGTCAGCCCCAGCATTTT. As protein: CAWSTSSGSQPQHF.

V gene TRBV2 combines with J gene TRBJ2-4; a weak D match, TRBD2 (5 bases). The CDR3 length is 12 residues. The germline V gene encodes CDR1 SNHLY and CDR2 FYNNEI. V was trimmed by 7 bases and J by 5 bases, leaving 9 bases between them. The CDR3 spells CASNLEENIQYF. As DNA, the CDR3 is TGTGCCAGCAACCTGGAGGAAAACATTCAGTACTTC.

For this clone: At one boundary the junction diverges from the germline segment, which might be a read error. This chain links TRBV4-2 with TRBJ2-5; 10 nucleotides agree with TRBD2. CDR3 length equals 14 residues. Germline loops: CDR1 LGHNA, CDR2 YNFKEQ. The CDR3 sequence is CASSPGLAEEPQYF. In DNA, the CDR3 is TGTGCCAGCAGCCCAGGACTAGCGGAAGAGCCCCAGTACTTC.

The rearrangement uses TRBV21-1 and TRBJ1-1; the table calls TRBD1, which could not be checked here. TRBV21-1 is a pseudogene. The CDR3 is made up of 16 amino acids. For the CDR3, the DNA is TGTGCCAGCAACAACCGGGACAGGGTCATGAACACTGAAGCTTTCTTT. Protein: CASNNRDRVMNTEAFF.

This chain connects TRBV28 to TRBJ1-2, with 8 positions matching TRBD1. V shed 1 base and J 4 bases; nucleotides not matched to a gene: 14. The CDR3 loop spans 18 amino acids. Germline-derived CDR1 and CDR2 are MDHEN and SYDVKM. The CDR3 spells CASSLSPGAGDRSYGYTF. CDR3 sequence (DNA): TGTGCCAGCAGTTTATCCCCTGGGGCAGGGGACAGGAGCTATGGCTACACCTTC.